This is a list of T cell receptor beta chains from one sample in a study of blood T cell repertoires in COVID-19. Using immunoSEQ multiplex PCR, the repertoire was profiled, and TCRdb retains in-frame clones only, with some absent. The sample carries 200,000 or so clones, 80% to 85% recorded once. Sequenced: peripheral blood. The receptors stem from a young woman with acute or convalescent COVID-19. CDR3s include the opening cysteine and the closing phenylalanine or tryptophan. The D gene is left open where the match is weak. Clone size, where shown, is once, few, many, or a class for clones that have expanded.

DNA	CDR3	D	size	V	length	J
TGTGCCAGTAGTAAGCTAGCGGGAGGTATAGATACGCAGTATTTT	CASSKLAGGIDTQYF	TRBD2	-	TRBV19	15	TRBJ2-3
TGTGCCAGCAGTCGGTCCATTCGCCATAGCGGGGGACTTTACAATGAGCAGTTCTTC	CASSRSIRHSGGLYNEQFF	TRBD2	once	TRBV6-6	19	TRBJ2-1
TGTGCCAGCTCACCTCCACTAGCGGCTAGCACAGATACGCAGTATTTT	CASSPPLAASTDTQYF	TRBD2	once	TRBV18	16	TRBJ2-3
TGTGCCAGCAGCCATTCCGGGACAGGGCTATCTGAAGCTTTCTTT	CASSHSGTGLSEAFF	TRBD1	-	TRBV4-2	15	TRBJ1-1
TGTGCCGTCGACCCTAGCGGGAGAGCTTATACCGGGGAGCTGTTTTTT	CAVDPSGRAYTGELFF	TRBD2	few	TRBV19	16	TRBJ2-2
TGTGCCAGCAGTTTGCGAGGGAATCAGCCCCAGCATTTT	CASSLRGNQPQHF	-	-	TRBV27	13	TRBJ1-5
TGTGCCAGCAGCCGGGGGACAGTCTACGAGCAGTACTTC	CASSRGTVYEQYF	-	-	TRBV12-3/TRBV12-4	13	TRBJ2-7
TGTGCCAGCAGCTTAACCCTGGGGGACAGGACTAACTATGGCTACACCTTC	CASSLTLGDRTNYGYTF	TRBD1	once	TRBV7-3	17	TRBJ1-2
TGTGCCAGCAGCTTGGTGGGACAGCAAAGCTATGGCTACACCTTC	CASSLVGQQSYGYTF	TRBD1	-	TRBV5-5	15	TRBJ1-2
TGTGCCAGCAGCCTGGGACAGGGGGCGACCTACGAGCAGTACTTC	CASSLGQGATYEQYF	TRBD1	-	TRBV9	15	TRBJ2-7
TGTGCCTGCCGAGCGGGAGTCTCCTACGAGCAGTACTTC	CACRAGVSYEQYF	TRBD2	-	TRBV30	13	TRBJ2-7
TGCGCCAGCACCCCGATACGAGAAGAGACCCAGTACTTC	CASTPIREETQYF	-	once	TRBV10-2	13	TRBJ2-5
TGCGCCAGCAGCTTGGCGGGGAATAGCAATCAGCCCCAGCATTTT	CASSLAGNSNQPQHF	-	-	TRBV5-1	15	TRBJ1-5
TGTGCCAGCAGCTCGCCGGCGGGACAGTTTGGGAAAAAACTGTTTTTT	CASSSPAGQFGKKLFF	TRBD1	-	TRBV5-6	16	TRBJ1-4
TGCGCCAGCAGCCAAGATCAGGGGAACACAGATACGCAGTATTTT	CASSQDQGNTDTQYF	-	-	TRBV4-3	15	TRBJ2-3
TGTGCCAGCAGCCAACATGGACAGTATAATGAAAAACTGTTTTTT	CASSQHGQYNEKLFF	-	-	TRBV14	15	TRBJ1-4
TGCGCCAGCGGGCTAGCGGGAGGTCGTGTGGATGAGCAGTTCTTC	CASGLAGGRVDEQFF	TRBD2	-	TRBV5-1	15	TRBJ2-1
TGTGCCAGCAGTCGACAGCCCCAAGAGACCCAGTACTTC	CASSRQPQETQYF	-	-	TRBV11-1	13	TRBJ2-5
TGTGCCAGCCACGGACTAGCGGGAGCTAGCCAGTACTTC	CASHGLAGASQYF	TRBD2	-	TRBV6-5	13	TRBJ2-7
TGTGCCAGCAGTTTGATTCGGAATCAGCCCCAGCATTTT	CASSLIRNQPQHF	-	-	TRBV27	13	TRBJ1-5
TGCGCCAGCAGCCAAGTTCGGTCTGGGGACAGGGAATGGAACACTGAAGCTTTCTTT	CASSQVRSGDREWNTEAFF	TRBD1	few	TRBV4-3	19	TRBJ1-1
TGTGCCATCGGGGACAGGCAAGAGTTCTTC	CAIGDRQEFF	TRBD1	-	TRBV10-3	10	TRBJ2-1
TGTGCCAGCAGCCCATTTATAACAGGGGGCGGCTACACCTTC	CASSPFITGGGYTF	TRBD1	-	TRBV9	14	TRBJ1-2
TGTGCCAGTACCCTATTGCCGGGACAGGCCCGCTCTGGAAACACCATATATTTT	CASTLLPGQARSGNTIYF	TRBD1	-	TRBV19	18	TRBJ1-3
TGTGCCAGCAGCCCGGGACTAGCGGGAGTAGGGACCTACAATGAGCAGTTCTTC	CASSPGLAGVGTYNEQFF	TRBD2	-	TRBV27	18	TRBJ2-1
TGTGCCAGCAGTCCCCCAACCCGGTCGAATGTCTTC	CASSPPTRSNVF	-	once	TRBV28	12	TRBJ2-1
TGTGCCAGCAGCTTAAACCCCCTCTCTAGCGGGGAGCAGTACTTC	CASSLNPLSSGEQYF	TRBD2	once	TRBV7-9	15	TRBJ2-7
TGTGCCAGTAGTATACGGAGTTCCTACCGGGATACGCAGTATTTT	CASSIRSSYRDTQYF	-	-	TRBV19	15	TRBJ2-3
TGTGCCAGTGGGGGACGGAGGGAGGGAGACTACGAGCAGTACTTC	CASGGRREGDYEQYF	TRBD2	-	TRBV19	15	TRBJ2-7
TGCAGTGCTAGTGAGATCGGGGAGGACGTAGGGACCCAGTACTTC	CSASEIGEDVGTQYF	-	many	TRBV20-1	15	TRBJ2-5
TGTGCCAGCATGGAGATGTCTTTGACTGAAGCTTTCTTT	CASMEMSLTEAFF	-	-	TRBV6-5	13	TRBJ1-1
TGTGCCAGCAGTATCCGGGACAGAGGAGTGACCCAGTACTTC	CASSIRDRGVTQYF	TRBD1	once	TRBV6-2/TRBV6-3	14	TRBJ2-5
TGTGCCAGCAGCTTCGGGGCAGGGGCGAATTCACCCCTCCACTTT	CASSFGAGANSPLHF	-	once	TRBV7-2	15	TRBJ1-6
TGTGCCAGCAGCCTCCAGGGGCGCACCCTCCACTTT	CASSLQGRTLHF	-	-	TRBV5-8	12	TRBJ1-6
TGTGCCAGCAGCTTAAGTCTTCGGGGTACGCAGTATTTT	CASSLSLRGTQYF	-	-	TRBV7-2	13	TRBJ2-3
TGCACCAGCAGCCAAGAATGCCAGGATAGCAATCAGCCCCAGCATTTT	CTSSQECQDSNQPQHF	-	few	TRBV1	16	TRBJ1-5
TGCAGTGCTAGTGAAACTAGCGGGGTCTACAATGAGCAGTTCTTC	CSASETSGVYNEQFF	TRBD2	-	TRBV20-1	15	TRBJ2-1
TGTGCCAGCAGTACAACTAGCGGGGGGGCCTCCCTTCAGTACTTC	CASSTTSGGASLQYF	TRBD2	-	TRBV3-1/TRBV3-2	15	TRBJ2-4
TGTGCCAGCAGTTACTCGACTTTAGACACCGGGGAGCTGTTTTTT	CASSYSTLDTGELFF	-	once	TRBV6-5	15	TRBJ2-2
TGTGCCAGCAGCGCGGGGGGATCGTCGGGTGAGCAGTACTTC	CASSAGGSSGEQYF	TRBD2	-	TRBV9	14	TRBJ2-7
TGTGCCAGCAGCAAACAGGGTACTATCTACGAGCAGTACTTC	CASSKQGTIYEQYF	-	-	TRBV5-4	14	TRBJ2-7
TGTGCCAGCAGCCCTAGAATGACAGGGGGGCTCGAAGCTTTCTTT	CASSPRMTGGLEAFF	TRBD1	-	TRBV3-1/TRBV3-2	15	TRBJ1-1
TGTGCCAGCAGCCAAGATTTCAGGGCAGGGACCCAGTACTTC	CASSQDFRAGTQYF	-	-	TRBV14	14	TRBJ2-5
TGTGCCAGCAGCCCGGGACAGGGACAGCCCCAGCATTTT	CASSPGQGQPQHF	TRBD1	-	TRBV5-6	13	TRBJ1-5
TGTGCCAGCTCACCGCAGGGGGCAAGCACTGAAGCTTTCTTT	CASSPQGASTEAFF	TRBD1	-	TRBV18	14	TRBJ1-1
TGTGCCAGCAGTTTCGGGACAGGCTACGAGCAGTACTTC	CASSFGTGYEQYF	TRBD1	-	TRBV12-3/TRBV12-4	13	TRBJ2-7
TGTGCCAGCAGCTTCGCCCCCGAAGGGGCTTACGAGCAGTACTTC	CASSFAPEGAYEQYF	-	-	TRBV11-2	15	TRBJ2-7
TGTGCCAGCAGCCAAGACAGTGATCAGCCCCAGCATTTT	CASSQDSDQPQHF	-	-	TRBV14	13	TRBJ1-5
TGTGCCAGCAGCGCGCCGGGACAGGTCTCGGTGGGAGCTGAAGCTTTCTTT	CASSAPGQVSVGAEAFF	TRBD1	-	TRBV13	17	TRBJ1-1
TGCGCCAGCAGCCCCCGACAGTCCCTTGGAAACACCATATATTTT	CASSPRQSLGNTIYF	-	once	TRBV4-1	15	TRBJ1-3
TGTGCCAGCAGACTAGGGGGACAGGGGGCGCCGGGAAACACCATATATTTT	CASRLGGQGAPGNTIYF	TRBD1	-	TRBV27	17	TRBJ1-3